The rows below give T cell receptor beta chains drawn from one sample of a study of shared clonotypes between healthy human individuals. Sequencing used immunoSEQ multiplex PCR; TCRdb keeps in-frame clones, though not all of them. The sample has about a million clones; roughly 80% are singletons. The sample taken for sequencing was memory CD4+ T cells from PBMCs. The receptors originated from a man aged 18 to 30 in good health. Some clones in this sample may be carry-over from other donors' samples. Each CDR3 is given with its conserved first and last residue. D genes are given only for firm matches. Clone size is not always given. Where it is, it says once, few, many or a class for expanded clones.

CDR3aa: CASSLESGHTEAFF
CDR3nt: TGCGCCAGCAGCTTGGAATCAGGGCACACTGAAGCTTTCTTT
d_gene: NA
abundance: NA
v_gene: TRBV5-1
j_gene: TRBJ1-1

CDR3aa: CASSKAYQKTGDKLAKNIQYF
CDR3nt: TGTGCCAGCAGCAAAGCTTACCAAAAGACAGGGGATAAGTTAGCCAAAAACATTCAGTACTTC
d_gene: NA
abundance: NA
v_gene: TRBV21-1
j_gene: TRBJ2-4

CDR3aa: CASSPRGTMNTEAFF
CDR3nt: TGTGCCAGCAGCCCACGTGGTACCATGAACACTGAAGCTTTCTTT
d_gene: NA
abundance: NA
v_gene: TRBV7-9
j_gene: TRBJ1-1

CDR3aa: CASSEGQSNQPQHF
CDR3nt: TGTGCCAGCAGCGAGGGTCAAAGCAATCAGCCCCAGCATTTT
d_gene: NA
abundance: NA
v_gene: TRBV28
j_gene: TRBJ1-5

CDR3aa: CASSPLNAGAVTGELFF
CDR3nt: TGTGCCAGCAGCCCCTTAAATGCGGGAGCGGTCACCGGGGAGCTGTTTTTT
d_gene: TRBD2
abundance: few
v_gene: TRBV9
j_gene: TRBJ2-2

CDR3aa: CASSSTNTEAFF
CDR3nt: TGTGCCAGCAGTTCAACCAACACTGAAGCTTTCTTT
d_gene: NA
abundance: few
v_gene: TRBV28
j_gene: TRBJ1-1

CDR3aa: CASSLRYGQREINEQFF
CDR3nt: TGCGCCAGCAGCTTGAGGTACGGGCAACGGGAGATCAATGAGCAGTTCTTC
d_gene: NA
abundance: NA
v_gene: TRBV5-1
j_gene: TRBJ2-1

CDR3aa: CASSYSLAGELFF
CDR3nt: TGTGCCAGCAGTTACTCGCTAGCCGGGGAGCTGTTTTTT
d_gene: NA
abundance: NA
v_gene: TRBV6-5
j_gene: TRBJ2-2

CDR3aa: CASCGDQETQYF
CDR3nt: TGTGCCAGCTGCGGGGACCAAGAGACCCAGTACTTC
d_gene: NA
abundance: once
v_gene: TRBV2
j_gene: TRBJ2-5

CDR3aa: CASSYFGLALYSTQYF
CDR3nt: TGTGCCAGCAGCTATTTCGGACTAGCCCTTTATTCGACCCAGTACTTC
d_gene: TRBD2
abundance: NA
v_gene: TRBV5-6
j_gene: TRBJ2-5

CDR3aa: CASKLRGLRDTQYF
CDR3nt: TGTGCCAGCAAACTCAGGGGGCTGAGAGATACGCAGTATTTT
d_gene: TRBD1
abundance: NA
v_gene: TRBV28
j_gene: TRBJ2-3

CDR3aa: CASSIGPVSSGNTIYF
CDR3nt: TGTGCCAGCAGCATAGGACCCGTTAGCTCTGGAAACACCATATATTTT
d_gene: NA
abundance: NA
v_gene: TRBV11-2
j_gene: TRBJ1-3

CDR3aa: CASSPRLGETQYF
CDR3nt: TGTGCCAGCAGCCCCCGACTAGGAGAGACCCAGTACTTC
d_gene: NA
abundance: few
v_gene: TRBV9
j_gene: TRBJ2-5

CDR3aa: CASSTRTVANYGYTF
CDR3nt: TGTGCCAGCAGCACCCGGACGGTAGCTAACTATGGCTACACCTTC
d_gene: NA
abundance: NA
v_gene: TRBV5-6
j_gene: TRBJ1-2

CDR3aa: CASSVAPGMTRETQYF
CDR3nt: TGTGCCAGCAGCGTAGCCCCAGGGATGACGAGGGAGACCCAGTACTTC
d_gene: NA
abundance: NA
v_gene: TRBV9
j_gene: TRBJ2-5

CDR3aa: CASSISGGEQFF
CDR3nt: TGTGCCAGTAGTATTTCGGGGGGTGAGCAGTTCTTC
d_gene: TRBD2
abundance: NA
v_gene: TRBV19
j_gene: TRBJ2-1

CDR3aa: CASSSSPIRLNEKLFF
CDR3nt: TGTGCCAGCAGCTCGTCACCTATAAGACTTAATGAAAAACTGTTTTTT
d_gene: NA
abundance: NA
v_gene: TRBV7-9
j_gene: TRBJ1-4

CDR3aa: CASEDYHNEQFF
CDR3nt: TGTGCCTCGGAGGACTATCACAATGAGCAGTTCTTC
d_gene: NA
abundance: once
v_gene: TRBV6-5
j_gene: TRBJ2-1

CDR3aa: CASSFRGRGTGELFF
CDR3nt: TGTGCCAGCAGTTTCAGGGGGCGAGGCACCGGGGAGCTGTTTTTT
d_gene: TRBD1
abundance: NA
v_gene: TRBV28
j_gene: TRBJ2-2

CDR3aa: CASHGTPGGELFF
CDR3nt: TGTGCCAGCCATGGGACACCGGGGGGGGAGCTGTTTTTT
d_gene: NA
abundance: once
v_gene: TRBV28
j_gene: TRBJ2-2

CDR3aa: CASSEEGYQETQYF
CDR3nt: TGTGCCAGCAGTGAAGAGGGGTACCAAGAGACCCAGTACTTC
d_gene: NA
abundance: NA
v_gene: TRBV2
j_gene: TRBJ2-5

CDR3aa: CASSSRVGEDTEAFF
CDR3nt: TGTGCCAGCAGCTCAAGAGTCGGGGAAGACACTGAAGCTTTCTTT
d_gene: NA
abundance: NA
v_gene: TRBV7-3
j_gene: TRBJ1-1

CDR3aa: CATSRGRQETQYF
CDR3nt: TGTGCCACCAGCAGAGGACGGCAAGAGACCCAGTACTTC
d_gene: NA
abundance: NA
v_gene: TRBV15
j_gene: TRBJ2-5

CDR3aa: CASRRTGGEPQHF
CDR3nt: TGTGCCAGCAGAAGGACGGGCGGTGAGCCCCAGCATTTT
d_gene: NA
abundance: many
v_gene: TRBV28
j_gene: TRBJ1-5

CDR3aa: CASSTYRVSTDTQYF
CDR3nt: TGTGCCAGCAGCACGTACAGGGTTAGCACAGATACGCAGTATTTT
d_gene: NA
abundance: NA
v_gene: TRBV7-9
j_gene: TRBJ2-3

CDR3aa: CASSLRDTEAFF
CDR3nt: TGTGCCAGCAGTTTACGGGACACTGAAGCTTTCTTT
d_gene: NA
abundance: NA
v_gene: TRBV28
j_gene: TRBJ1-1

CDR3aa: CAWNWGGEAFF
CDR3nt: TGTGCCTGGAACTGGGGGGGGGAAGCTTTCTTT
d_gene: NA
abundance: NA
v_gene: TRBV30
j_gene: TRBJ1-1

CDR3aa: CASSPTDRGFYEQYF
CDR3nt: TGTGCCAGCAGCCCAACCGACAGGGGTTTTTACGAGCAGTACTTC
d_gene: TRBD1
abundance: NA
v_gene: TRBV7-8
j_gene: TRBJ2-7

CDR3aa: CSARMGDSGNTIYF
CDR3nt: TGCAGCGCTCGAATGGGGGACTCTGGAAACACCATATATTTT
d_gene: NA
abundance: NA
v_gene: TRBV29-1
j_gene: TRBJ1-3

CDR3aa: CASSPLDRVSGANVLTF
CDR3nt: TGTGCCAGCAGTCCCCTCGACAGGGTCTCTGGGGCCAACGTCCTGACTTTC
d_gene: TRBD1
abundance: NA
v_gene: TRBV28
j_gene: TRBJ2-6

CDR3aa: CASSMDGTYGYTF
CDR3nt: TGTGCCAGCAGTATGGACGGAACCTATGGCTACACCTTC
d_gene: NA
abundance: NA
v_gene: TRBV6-1
j_gene: TRBJ1-2

CDR3aa: CASSAMVAGDTQYF
CDR3nt: TGTGCCAGCAGCGCAATGGTGGCGGGGGATACGCAGTATTTT
d_gene: NA
abundance: NA
v_gene: TRBV2
j_gene: TRBJ2-3

CDR3aa: CASSFTTSGRDSGTQYF
CDR3nt: TGTGCCAGCAGCTTTACGACTAGCGGGAGGGATTCAGGGACGCAGTATTTT
d_gene: TRBD2
abundance: NA
v_gene: TRBV11-2
j_gene: TRBJ2-3

CDR3aa: CASSPGRERPIYF
CDR3nt: TGTGCCAGCAGCCCGGGACGTGAAAGGCCCATATATTTT
d_gene: NA
abundance: NA
v_gene: TRBV7-2
j_gene: TRBJ1-3

CDR3aa: CASSSPGQGNNEQFF
CDR3nt: TGTGCCAGCAGCTCCCCGGGACAGGGTAACAATGAGCAGTTCTTC
d_gene: TRBD1
abundance: NA
v_gene: TRBV5-4
j_gene: TRBJ2-1

CDR3aa: CASSRLSSSYNEQFF
CDR3nt: TGTGCCAGCAGCCGGCTCAGCAGCTCCTACAATGAGCAGTTCTTC
d_gene: NA
abundance: NA
v_gene: TRBV27
j_gene: TRBJ2-1

CDR3aa: CASSFTRAAQQYF
CDR3nt: TGTGCCAGCAGCTTCACACGGGCCGCCCAGCAGTACTTC
d_gene: NA
abundance: NA
v_gene: TRBV11-2
j_gene: TRBJ2-7